This T cell receptor beta chain was profiled in a study of Graves' ophthalmopathy and Graves' hyperthyroidism (dated by TCRdb to the late 2010s). Concerning the study at large: Hyperthyroidism was defined as stable when no progression to ophthalmopathy occurred within 18 months of follow-up. The study used TCR beta repertoire signatures to distinguish Graves' ophthalmopathy from Graves' hyperthyroidism and to predict progression to ophthalmopathy. In total, approximately 140 blood samples were TCR-sequenced: approximately 40 ophthalmopathy, some 75 hyperthyroidism and approximately 17 hyperthyroidism-to-ophthalmopathy patients. To explore V-J signatures distinguishing ophthalmopathy from hyperthyroidism, a discovery set of 100 patients (roughly 45 ophthalmopathy, roughly 60 stable hyperthyroidism) was enrolled. An independent validation cohort comprised some 18 hyperthyroidism patients and 15 to 17 patients who later progressed from hyperthyroidism to ophthalmopathy. In several hyperthyroidism patients, the T-cell repertoires found in thyroid tissue were compared with those found in blood. Following sample collection, hyperthyroidism patients were given methimazole at a starting dose of 30 mg daily, and ophthalmopathy patients were given high-dose intravenous methylprednisolone. Paper-wide results and their limitations: Among expanded thyroid clonotypes with frequency above 0.001, most also showed up in blood, which suggests that blood repertoires may reflect the thyroid immune response. In validation, the model predicted ophthalmopathy progression with less than 71% sensitivity and approximately 78% specificity; roughly eleven predicted patients were CT-confirmed with GO in a median of approximately six months. In cross-validation, the 13-signature model distinguished ophthalmopathy from stable hyperthyroidism with roughly 90% sensitivity and roughly 81% specificity, and in the test set the corresponding values were roughly 80% and 76%. Sample size was not predetermined statistically, and investigators were not blinded to group allocation.

For repertoire sequencing, the TCR beta CDR3 regions were amplified from RNA transcripts. The first round was an RT-PCR using HTBI primers with the Qiagen OneStep RT-PCR kit, and this first round was followed by a second-round multiplex PCR, then size selection and purification. The libraries underwent paired-end sequencing with 100 bp reads on an Illumina HiSeq2000. From the authors' description of their analysis: Reads were processed with SOAPnuke, discarding reads with adapters, uncalled bases, mean Phred below 15, or no exact constant-primer or identifier match. COPE v1.2.5 was used to merge high-quality paired reads. Unique nucleotide sequences were defined as clonotypes and aligned to IMGT TRB V, D and J references using MiTCR v1.1. The analysis was limited to V-J combinations with a frequency above 0.0001, which together covered over 98% of repertoires. For each V-J combination, a TCR clonal expansion and chaos score was defined as F50 clonal expansion divided by the chaos observed in the TCRdist matrix. Features were reduced by Welch's t-statistics and random forest to around 14 V-J combinations, which fed a naive Bayes classifier. The Morisita-Horn index was used to measure how similar the thyroid and blood repertoires were. TCRdb reprocessed the public reads (quality trimming at Q25 with fastp, clone calling with MiXCR) and kept in-frame beta chains. A single entry per CDR3 protein holds the most common genes and DNA from its merged rows. The V and J calls, along with clone size, are taken from TCRdb and not from the paper's own processing. Counted in this sample were about 1.1 million distinct CDR3 sequences; about two fifths of them appeared once. The top ten constitute approximately 12% of the sample.

As regards this clonotype: No antigen is known for it. With a much larger clone just one base away, this may be a read error.

Trimming removed 6 bases from V and 6 bases from J, leaving 25 bases between the germline ends. The CDR3 contains 16 residues, cysteine and phenylalanine counted. CDR3 DNA is the only sequence kept; it has 48 bases, read in frame from the first base. Reading the germline V gene gives CDR1 SGHRS and CDR2 YFSETQ. The hyperthyroidism patients were 18 to 65 years old and newly diagnosed, with a disease duration of less than 2 months. Patients with other autoimmune diseases, uncontrolled infections, pregnancy or lactation were excluded. Clinical symptoms, serum thyroxine, TRAb, thyroid ultrasound and orbital computed tomography were used for diagnosis. Total RNA was extracted with Trizol reagent and quality-checked on an Agilent 2100 Bioanalyzer.

This receptor chain uses TRBV5-1 and TRBJ2-7; a weak D assignment points to TRBD2 (6 bases agree). Sequencing was carried out using peripheral blood or thyroid tissue (not recorded which). The source is an adult man with Graves' hyperthyroidism. The nucleotides are TGCGCCAGCAACGTCGGGACCCGGGACTTTTCGGGCGAGCAGTACTTC. This encodes CASNVGTRDFSGEQYF.